This entry lists 15 T cell receptor beta chains sequenced from one sample in a study of STAT3 mutations in large granular lymphocyte leukemia. Study outcomes and limitations: Every T-LGLL patient had at least one immunodominant TCRbeta clonotype.

No antigen has been assigned to these receptors. Libraries were prepared by immunoSEQ multiplex PCR; TCRdb keeps only in-frame clonotypes and omits some of them. Of under 20,000 clones listed, around 93% are singletons. What was sequenced was peripheral blood mononuclear cells. These TCRs come from a man aged 60 to 75 with T-cell large granular lymphocyte leukemia. Some clones in this sample may be carry-over from other donors' samples.

This clone has only a few counts. V and J are TRBV6-5 and TRBJ2-2; the D call may be TRBD1 or TRBD2 (6 bases each). The CDR3 loop spans 14 amino acids. Germline V gene data show CDR1 as MNHEY and CDR2 as SVGAGI. V was cut by 10 bases and J by 6 bases, with 18 bases left in between. As DNA, the CDR3 is TGTGCCACGGAGGGCGGGACAAGGTCCGGGGAGCTGTTTTTT. Its translation is CATEGGTRSGELFF.

This chain connects TRBV2 to TRBJ2-7, with D possibly matching TRBD2 (6 bases). V lost 6 bases to trimming and J lost 4 bases, with 13 bases between them. CDR1 and CDR2 from the germline V gene are SNHLY and FYNNEI. This CDR3 is 13 amino acids long. CDR3 residues: CASRREPLYEQYF. DNA of the CDR3: TGTGCCAGCAGGCGGGAACCCTTGTACGAGCAGTACTTC.

The chain combines TRBV21-1 with TRBJ2-4; the table calls TRBD2, which could not be checked here. TRBV21-1 is noted as a pseudogene. The CDR3 contains 15 residues. Written as DNA, the CDR3 is TGTGCCAGCAGCAAAAGGGAGTTAGCGGGAGACATTCAGTACTTC. It yields the protein CASSKRELAGDIQYF.

The CDR3 DNA is TGTGCCAGCAGCGTCTATGGGAGCACAGATACGCAGTATTTT. Translated, it gives CASSVYGSTDTQYF. The genes are TRBV9 and TRBJ2-3; D remains unclear. From germline, CDR1 is SGDLS and CDR2 YYNGEE. The CDR3 length is 14 residues. V was trimmed by 2 bases and J by 0 bases, leaving 7 bases between them.

The table lists this clone with a count of one. V is TRBV28 and J is TRBJ1-5; D call uncertain. V shed 7 bases and J shed 9 bases, with 13 bases lying between them. CDR1 is MDHEN and CDR2 is SYDVKM in the germline V gene. The CDR3 has 12 residues. The CDR3 is CASTSQRGPQHF. The CDR3 nucleotides are TGTGCCAGCACCTCGCAGCGGGGGCCCCAGCATTTT.

The J gene is TRBJ2-7, the V gene TRBV23-1; a weak D match, TRBD1 (6 bases). TRBV23-1 is placed among ORFs of uncertain function. V was cut by 4 bases and J by 3 bases, with 25 bases left in between. The CDR3 has 18 amino acids. For the CDR3, the DNA is TGCGCCAGCAGTCGCCACGCCGCAGCAGGGACACTGAGCTACGAGCAGTACTTC. This encodes CASSRHAAAGTLSYEQYF.

This clone was found once. The chain employs TRBV10-1 and TRBJ2-3; a possible D gene is TRBD1 (6 bases). The CDR3 extends over 13 amino acids. Per germline, CDR1 WNHNN and CDR2 SYGVQD (reference sequence). Trimming stripped 5 bases from V and 8 bases from J, with 14 bases between. CDR3 sequence (DNA): TGCGCCAGCAGTACAGGGATCGAGGGTACGCAGTATTTT. This sequence encodes CASSTGIEGTQYF.

This rearrangement joins TRBV19 to TRBJ1-4, with a possible D match to TRBD1 (5 bases). V was trimmed by 5 bases and J by 8 bases, leaving 15 bases between them. This CDR3 contains 14 residues. CDR1 LNHDA and CDR2 SQIVND come from the germline V gene (reference sequence). Written as DNA, the CDR3 is TGTGCCAGTAGTTCAGTGGACGGGACGGAAAAACTGTTTTTT. Residues: CASSSVDGTEKLFF. The complete variable domain, with remaining parts taken from reference TRBV19 and TRBJ1-4, reads DGGITQSPKYLFRKEGQNVTLSCEQNLNHDAMYWYRQDPGQGLRLIYYSQIVNDFQKGDIAEGYSVSREKKESFPLTVTSAQKNPTAFYLCASSSVDGTEKLFFGSGTQLSVL.

The rearrangement links TRBV5-4 to TRBJ2-7; 11 bases align to TRBD2. Losses at the gene ends were 4 bases for V and 0 bases for J; bases not matched to a gene: 3. Germline V gives CDR1 SGHNT, CDR2 YYREEE (reference sequence). The CDR3 runs to 15 residues. The DNA of the CDR3 is TGTGCCAGCAGCGGTACTAGCGGGAGCTCCTACGAGCAGTACTTC. Amino acids: CASSGTSGSSYEQYF.

This chain uses TRBV29-1 with TRBJ2-7; D gene unclear. There are 14 residues in the CDR3. Germline V gene lookup returns CDR1 SQVTM and CDR2 ANQGSEA. The germline V and J ends were trimmed by 4 bases and 4 bases, with 17 bases remaining between them. CDR3 nucleotides: TGCAGCGTTGCGGGTGACGGAAGGGAATACGAGCAGTACTTC. It is translated as CSVAGDGREYEQYF.

This chain connects TRBV6-5 to TRBJ2-7; 8 bases are shared with TRBD2. The V and J ends lost 0 bases and 6 bases, in that order; junction bases with no gene match: 10. The CDR3 consists of 16 residues. The germline V gene encodes CDR1 MNHEY and CDR2 SVGAGI. The CDR3 protein is CASSYSNSGSRGEQYF. DNA for the CDR3: TGTGCCAGCAGTTACTCGAACAGCGGGAGTAGGGGCGAGCAGTACTTC.

The V and J genes are TRBV6-6 and TRBJ2-5, with 8 bases aligning to TRBD2. The CDR3 is 14 amino acids. V was pared by 6 bases and J by 1 base, with 4 bases of the junction left unmatched. Germline CDR1 and CDR2: MNHNY and SVGAGI (reference sequence). As DNA, the CDR3 is TGTGCCAGCAGGGTAGCGGGGACCCAAGAGACCCAGTACTTC. Protein: CASRVAGTQETQYF.

This chain links TRBV6-5 with TRBJ2-3, with TRBD2 identical over 7 bases. The CDR3 extends over 14 amino acids. Looked up from germline, CDR1 is MNHEY and CDR2 is SVGAGI. Germline trimming cut 8 bases from V and 0 bases from J; bases unmatched to any gene: 5. The CDR3 bases are TGTGCCAGCGGTGCTAGCGGTAGCACAGATACGCAGTATTTT. It yields the protein CASGASGSTDTQYF.

J is TRBJ2-2 and V is TRBV27; possibly TRBD1 or TRBD2 for D (5 bases each). The V end lost 7 bases, the J end lost 0 bases, and 12 bases lay between the germline ends. Germline CDR1 reads MNHEY; CDR2 reads SMNVEV (reference sequence). The CDR3 sequence is 15 residues long. The CDR3 sequence: CASISGGTNTGELFF. The CDR3 nucleotides are TGTGCCAGCATAAGTGGGGGAACGAACACCGGGGAGCTGTTTTTT.

The rearrangement links TRBV19 to TRBJ1-5; no firm D call. The CDR3 sequence is 13 residues long. The germline V gene has CDR1 LNHDA and CDR2 SQIVND (reference sequence). V lost 7 bases, J lost 3 bases, and 10 bases lay in between. The CDR3 DNA reads TGTGCCAGTACCAGTGACCCCAATCAGCCCCAGCATTTT. It translates to CASTSDPNQPQHF.